The TCR beta chain under discussion was sequenced for a study of tumor-infiltrating lymphocytes in oesophageal squamous cell carcinoma. CDR3 length: 15 residues. In germline, CDR1 is SGHTA, CDR2 FQGNSA. This clonotype has a handful of counts. A junction boundary mismatches the germline segment, possibly from a read error. In TCRdb, the PCR reads were re-called with MiXCR into one record per CDR3 protein. The sample holds under 7,500 distinct CDR3 sequences, about 16% seen once. The receptor was derived from a male donor with esophageal squamous cell carcinoma. The material sequenced was normal esophageal tissue next to the tumor. The genes are TRBV7-2 and TRBJ2-1; maybe TRBD2 (5 bases). The CDR3 region is CASSLAPAHTGELYF. The DNA for the CDR3 is TGTGCCAGCAGCTTAGCTCCAGCCCACACCGGGGAGCTGTACTTC.